Sequencing of this TCR beta chain was carried out in a study of blood T cell repertoires in COVID-19. Study-level background: COVID-19 samples collected from the United States, Italy and Spain covered acute and convalescent phases. PBMCs, B-cell-depleted T cells, or T cells provided the cDNA or gDNA that made up the material.

The V and J ends lost 1 base and 1 base respectively, with 8 bases between them. Per the germline V gene, CDR1 is LGHDT and CDR2 is YNNKEL (reference sequence). This CDR3 is 14 amino acids long. Assay: immunoSEQ multiplex PCR; the TCRdb copy retains only in-frame clones and omits some. Among over 250,000 clones listed, under 90% were seen once. This rearrangement joins TRBV3-1 (or the pseudogene TRBV3-2) to TRBJ2-7; TRBD2 is a possible D gene (5 bases). The receptor's source is a woman aged 45-60 years who had recovered from COVID-19. Sequenced sample: peripheral blood. Here the CDR3 reads CASSQAGSSYEQYF. DNA for the CDR3: TGTGCCAGCAGCCAAGCTGGGAGTTCCTACGAGCAGTACTTC.